This T cell receptor (beta chain) derives from a study of blood T cells in healthy people across ages. Alongside a J-beta primer mix, a sample-barcoded 5' primer served in a second PCR lasting about 6 to 11 cycles. Via MiXCR, TCRdb re-called the 5' RACE reads, giving one row per CDR3 protein. This sample yields hundreds of thousands of distinct CDR3 sequences, of which 40% to 50% are seen a single time; 20% to 25% belongs to the top ten. Germline CDR1 is SEHNR and CDR2 is FQNEAQ (reference sequence). The CDR3 is 16 amino acids. Trimming took off 4 bases at V and 0 bases at J, with 10 bases between the two ends.

The gene calls are TRBV7-9 and TRBJ2-6, with TRBD2 as a possible D gene (5 bases). Material for sequencing was blood. The clonotype comes from a man aged 80 or over in good health. CDR3 nucleotide sequence: TGTGCCAGCAGCTACCAAGGGAGCTCTGGGGCCAACGTCCTGACTTTC. Translating it yields CASSYQGSSGANVLTF.